Following are 32 T cell receptor beta chains from one sample sequenced in a study of post-analysis software for immune sequencing data. The library was made from cDNA and included unique molecular identifiers. TCRdb used MiXCR to reprocess the PCR reads, holding one entry per CDR3 protein. The sample holds 750,000 to 950,000 distinct CDR3 sequences; more than 45% are singletons and the top ten take approximately 5%. For these receptors, no antigen is known. Overall study results and limits: About five TRBV segments appeared more often in patients than in controls, and TRBV5-6, TRBV5-1 and TRBV20-1 were among these.

The sequenced sample was blood. The source is a girl between 10 and 17 years old with multiple sclerosis.

The chain is built from TRBV18 and TRBJ2-5, with unresolved D. The DNA end is a closer match to TRBJ2-7, so the J assignment may be wrong. Germline V lookup: CDR1 KGHSH, CDR2 LQKENI. CDR3 length: 14 amino acids. The DNA of the CDR3 is TGTGCCAGCTCACCACGTGCCAGCACCTACGAGCAGTACTTC. Translating it yields CASSPRASTYEQYF.

The V gene is TRBV14, the J gene TRBJ1-2, with TRBD1 identical over 9 bases. The CDR3 spans 16 residues. Germline lookup yields CDR1 SGHDN and CDR2 FVKESK. The ends lost 1 base at V and 7 bases at J; junction bases unmatched: 10. The CDR3 spells CASSQAGTGLGGGYTF. The CDR3 DNA sequence: TGTGCCAGCAGCCAAGCCGGGACAGGGCTAGGTGGTGGCTACACCTTC.

This sequence joins TRBV13 and TRBJ1-4; D is undetermined. Germline V gene data show CDR1 as PRHDT and CDR2 as FYEKMQ (reference sequence). The CDR3 is made up of 14 amino acids. V dropped 6 bases and J dropped 8 bases, with 16 bases sitting between them. The DNA for the CDR3 is TGTGCCAGCAGACCCCGGGGTGGTTCAGAAAAACTGTTTTTT. This gives the protein CASRPRGGSEKLFF.

The chain employs TRBV12-3 or TRBV12-4 and TRBJ1-2; TRBD1 agrees at 11 bases. This CDR3 has 14 residues. Trimming took 2 bases from V and 7 from J; bases not matched to a gene: 3. The CDR3 coding sequence is TGTGCCAGCAGTTTACGGGGACAGGGGGTTGGCTACACCTTC. Translating gives CASSLRGQGVGYTF.

This chain connects TRBV24-1 to TRBJ2-3; the D is unclear. The CDR3 contains 15 residues. Trimming removed 6 bases at V and 1 base at J, with 13 bases between. Germline V gene sequence: CDR1 KGHDR, CDR2 SFDVKD. The DNA for the CDR3 is TGTGCCACCAGTCGGTCGATTACCGGCACAGATACGCAGTATTTT. This gives the protein CATSRSITGTDTQYF.

This chain connects TRBV19 to TRBJ1-5, with D perhaps TRBD1 (5 bases). V lost 7 bases, J lost 0 bases, and 13 bases lay in between. CDR1 is LNHDA and CDR2 is SQIVND in the germline V gene (reference sequence). The CDR3 runs 15 residues. CDR3 sequence reads: CASNTGTASNQPQHF. In DNA form, the CDR3 reads TGTGCCAGTAACACCGGGACTGCTAGCAATCAGCCCCAGCATTTT.

This chain connects TRBV11-1 to TRBJ2-1; 9 bases fit TRBD2. Unmatched junction bases numbered 9, after V lost 10 bases and J lost 5 bases. The CDR3 has 14 amino acids. Per germline, CDR1 SGHAT and CDR2 FQDESV (reference sequence). The CDR3 region is CATDSGSGNNEQFF. As DNA, the CDR3 is TGTGCCACAGATAGCGGGAGTGGGAACAATGAGCAGTTCTTC. Complete variable domain (other parts from reference TRBV11-1 and TRBJ2-1): EAEVAQSPRYKITEKSQAVAFWCDPISGHATLYWYRQILGQGPELLVQFQDESVVDDSQLPKDRFSAERLKGVDSTLKIQPAELGDSAMYLCATDSGSGNNEQFFGPGTRLTVL.

V gene TRBV10-3 combines with J gene TRBJ2-3, with no clear D. Trimming removed 6 bases at V and 4 bases at J, with 8 bases between. This CDR3 has 12 amino acids. Germline V gene sequence: CDR1 ENHRY, CDR2 SYGVKD. In DNA, the CDR3 is TGTGCCATCAGCGAAGTCCCAGATACGCAGTATTTT. As protein: CAISEVPDTQYF.

The chain combines TRBV5-1 with TRBJ2-1; 8 bases fit TRBD2. The germline V gene has CDR1 SGHRS and CDR2 YFSETQ. The CDR3 covers 16 residues. The J segment lost 8 bases and the V segment lost 0 bases, leaving 10 bases of the junction unmatched. Here the CDR3 DNA reads TGCGCCAGCAGCTTGGGCGGGGGACTAGTCAGGCATGAGCAGTTCTTC. Its protein product is CASSLGGGLVRHEQFF.

This clonotype was picked up a small number of times. The chain combines TRBV20-1 with TRBJ2-7; D is possibly TRBD1 (6 bases). V was clipped by 5 bases and J by 2 bases, with 13 bases between them. This CDR3 contains 13 residues. Germline values: CDR1 DFQATT, CDR2 SNEGSKA (reference sequence). CDR3 sequence (DNA): TGCAGTGCTCGAGGGGGAAAGACCTACGAGCAGTACTTC. Translated, it gives CSARGGKTYEQYF.

This clonotype came up once. This chain links TRBV20-1 with TRBJ2-1; 7 bases match TRBD2. The CDR3 extends over 15 amino acids. The germline V gene encodes CDR1 DFQATT and CDR2 SNEGSKA (reference sequence). V was pared by 3 bases and J by 0 bases, with 5 bases of the junction left unmatched. CDR3 amino acids: CSASKRTSSYNEQFF. CDR3 DNA sequence: TGCAGTGCTAGTAAACGGACTAGCTCCTACAATGAGCAGTTCTTC.

This clonotype has a handful of counts. The chain links TRBV29-1 to TRBJ1-2; maybe TRBD1 (6 bases). Germline V gene data show CDR1 as SQVTM and CDR2 as ANQGSEA. Trimming removed 8 bases at V and 10 bases at J, with 14 bases between. The CDR3 totals 10 residues. For the CDR3, the DNA is TGCAGCACGGGCCAGGGGATCTACACCTTC. Translated, it gives CSTGQGIYTF. The full variable domain, its missing parts supplied by reference TRBV29-1 and TRBJ1-2, is SAVISQKPSRDICQRGTSLTIQCQVDSQVTMMFWYRQQPGQSLTLIATANQGSEATYESGFVIDKFPISRPNLTFSTLTVSNMSPEDSSIYLCSTGQGIYTFGSGTRLTVV.

This clonotype has more than one count but fewer than ten. The V call is TRBV27, the J call TRBJ2-3; D unclear. Germline V gene data show CDR1 as MNHEY and CDR2 as SMNVEV (reference sequence). The CDR3 is 16 amino acids. The germline V and J ends were trimmed by 8 bases and 2 bases, with 20 bases remaining between them. The CDR3 sequence is CASSQGRSDFTDTQYF. The CDR3 DNA is TGTGCCAGCTCGCAAGGCAGGAGCGATTTCACAGATACGCAGTATTTT.

This clonotype came up a few times. The rearrangement joins TRBV20-1 to TRBJ2-5; D gene unclear. The CDR3 is 12 amino acids. Per germline, CDR1 DFQATT and CDR2 SNEGSKA (reference sequence). V lost 5 bases, J lost 5 bases, and 12 bases lay in between. CDR3 coding DNA: TGCAGTGCTCCCCTTGGGCCGGAGACCCAGTACTTC. Translating it yields CSAPLGPETQYF.

J is TRBJ2-7 and V is TRBV5-6, with 16 positions matching TRBD2. The J call may be incorrect, as the DNA end agrees better with TRBJ2-5. The CDR3 covers 18 residues. Germline loops: CDR1 SGHDT, CDR2 YYEEEE. The CDR3 DNA follows: TGTGCCAGCAGCTTTCCGGGACTAGCGGGAGGGCACCAAGAGACCCAGTACTTC. Its translation is CASSFPGLAGGHQETQYF.

This chain connects TRBV28 to TRBJ2-3; no firm D call. Trimming stripped 7 bases from V and 0 bases from J, with 11 bases between. The V gene's germline CDR1 is MDHEN and CDR2 SYDVKM. The CDR3 contains 14 residues. CDR3 sequence reads: CASNRRNSTDTQYF. CDR3 DNA sequence: TGTGCCAGCAACCGAAGGAACAGCACAGATACGCAGTATTTT. Using reference TRBV28 and TRBJ2-3 for the parts outside the CDR3, the full variable domain is DVKVTQSSRYLVKRTGEKVFLECVQDMDHENMFWYRQDPGLGLRLIYFSYDVKMKEKGDIPEGYSVSREKKERFSLILESASTNQTSMYLCASNRRNSTDTQYFGPGTRLTVL.

The chain employs TRBV20-1 and TRBJ2-3; D may match TRBD1 or TRBD2 (5 bases each). V dropped 7 bases and J dropped 4 bases, with 12 bases sitting between them. Germline CDR1 reads DFQATT; CDR2 reads SNEGSKA (reference sequence). The CDR3 runs to 12 residues. CDR3 loop: CSGEGLSDTQYF. CDR3 nucleotides: TGCAGTGGAGAGGGGCTGTCAGATACGCAGTATTTT.

In this sample, this clonotype turned up a few times. The CDR3 nucleotides are TGTGCCAGCAGCGACCTAGCGGGAGTAAGCCGGACGGAGACCCAGTACTTC. It is translated as CASSDLAGVSRTETQYF. The genes are TRBV9 and TRBJ2-5; TRBD2 matches at 10 bases. V gave up 3 bases and J gave up 5 bases; unmatched junction bases: 13. CDR1 SGDLS and CDR2 YYNGEE come from the germline V gene. This CDR3 is built from 17 residues.

This rearrangement joins TRBV29-1 to TRBJ2-1; the D is unclear. Germline V gene lookup returns CDR1 SQVTM and CDR2 ANQGSEA. V lost 0 bases and J lost 0, with 12 bases in between. The CDR3 runs to 16 residues. The CDR3 is CSVEEQTDSSYNEQFF. CDR3 nucleotide sequence: TGCAGCGTTGAAGAACAGACGGATAGCTCCTACAATGAGCAGTTCTTC.

This clonotype has just a few counts. The chain employs TRBV29-1 and TRBJ2-5; D is perhaps TRBD1 (5 bases). The CDR3 runs 14 residues. CDR1 is SQVTM, CDR2 ANQGSEA, per germline. Trimming took off 6 bases at V and 0 bases at J, with 14 bases between the two ends. This CDR3 is CSVFRVPYQETQYF. CDR3 nucleotide sequence: TGCAGCGTCTTCAGGGTCCCGTACCAAGAGACCCAGTACTTC.

This chain links TRBV12-3 or TRBV12-4 with TRBJ2-7; 7 positions agree with TRBD2. The end of the DNA is better explained by TRBJ2-5, so the J call may be wrong. CDR3 length: 12 amino acids. The CDR3 region has the DNA TGTGCCAGCATCCGGGGCGGGGGGACCCAGTACTTC. It translates to CASIRGGGTQYF.

V usage is TRBV28 and J usage is TRBJ2-1; weak D call: TRBD1 (6 bases). V lost 5 bases and J 10 bases, leaving 6 bases between the germline ends. This CDR3 spans 10 amino acids. Germline V gene data show CDR1 as MDHEN and CDR2 as SYDVKM. The CDR3 sequence: CASSDREQFF. The CDR3 nucleotides are TGTGCCAGCAGTGACAGGGAGCAGTTCTTC.

The chain is built from TRBV4-3 and TRBJ2-3, with 10 positions matching TRBD2. The CDR3 has 16 residues. From germline, CDR1 is LGHNA and CDR2 YSLEER. Trimming took 2 bases from V and 3 from J; bases not matched to a gene: 5. The CDR3 nucleotides read TGCGCCAGCAGCCAACAGCGGGAGGGCCGTACAGATACGCAGTATTTT. Translating it yields CASSQQREGRTDTQYF.

This clonotype was seen more than once but under ten times. The chain uses TRBV24-1 and TRBJ2-1; the D call may be TRBD1 or TRBD2 (5 bases each). Germline V gene data show CDR1 as KGHDR and CDR2 as SFDVKD. This CDR3 has 15 residues. Trimming cost V 1 base and J 4 bases, with 10 bases left between them. This CDR3 is CATSDFGGSYNEQFF. The DNA for the CDR3 is TGTGCCACCAGTGATTTTGGGGGATCTTACAATGAGCAGTTCTTC.

The rearrangement joins TRBV6-1 to TRBJ2-5; a weak D match, TRBD1 (5 bases). The better agreement between TRBJ2-7 and the DNA end casts doubt on the J call. This CDR3 region has 14 residues. Germline CDR1 reads MNHNS; CDR2 reads SASEGT. The CDR3 DNA sequence: TGTGCCAGCAGTGAAGCGTGGGGCCTCTACGAGCAGTACTTC. Translated: CASSEAWGLYEQYF.

This clonotype has more than one count but fewer than ten. The chain links TRBV4-1 to TRBJ2-1, with a weak D call TRBD2 (6 bases). The CDR3 spans 16 residues. V lost 4 bases to trimming and J lost 3 bases, with 16 bases between them. The germline V gene encodes CDR1 MGHRA and CDR2 YSYEKL. The CDR3 loop is CASSPRDPGDYNEQFF. The CDR3 coding sequence is TGCGCCAGCAGCCCTAGGGACCCGGGGGACTACAATGAGCAGTTCTTC.

This sequence joins TRBV20-1 and TRBJ2-5, with 9 bases fitting TRBD2. The DNA end favors TRBJ2-4, so the J call may be wrong. Per the germline V gene, CDR1 is DFQATT and CDR2 is SNEGSKA (reference sequence). This CDR3 comprises 13 residues. CDR3: CSARSGLANIQYF. As DNA, the CDR3 is TGCAGTGCTAGATCGGGACTAGCCAACATTCAGTACTTC.

This chain joins TRBV7-2 and TRBJ2-1; D is unresolved. The CDR3 is 15 amino acids. The V end lost 1 base, the J end lost 5 bases, and 12 bases lay between the germline ends. The germline CDR1 and CDR2 sequences are SGHTA and FQGNSA. CDR3 DNA: TGTGCCAGCAGCTTAGGGTTGAAATCCCACAATGAGCAGTTCTTC. The encoded protein is CASSLGLKSHNEQFF.

The rearrangement uses TRBV15 and TRBJ2-5; D tentatively reads TRBD1 or TRBD2 (5 bases each). TRBJ2-7 explains the end of the DNA better; the J call may be wrong. Germline V lookup: CDR1 LNHNV, CDR2 YYDKDF (reference sequence). The CDR3 totals 14 residues. Written as DNA, the CDR3 is TGTGCCACCAGCAGAAGGCCAGGGAGCGACGAGCAGTACTTC. This codes for CATSRRPGSDEQYF.

The V and J genes are TRBV28 and TRBJ1-3; D not resolved. Per germline, CDR1 MDHEN and CDR2 SYDVKM. This CDR3 region has 12 residues. Trimming took off 5 bases at V and 0 bases at J, with 2 bases between the two ends. The CDR3 reads CASSGSGNTIYF. The CDR3 DNA follows: TGTGCCAGCAGTGGCTCTGGAAACACCATATATTTT.

The rearrangement joins TRBV5-1 to TRBJ2-5; D is uncertain. Germline V gene data show CDR1 as SGHRS and CDR2 as YFSETQ. The ends were cut back, 2 bases at V and 0 bases at J, with 8 bases in the middle. The CDR3 sequence is 14 residues long. The CDR3, as DNA: TGCGCCAGCAGCTTCCGGTCGTACCAAGAGACCCAGTACTTC. Translation: CASSFRSYQETQYF.

The sample holds a few counts of this clonotype. V is TRBV10-3 and J is TRBJ1-6; the D is unclear. The V gene's germline CDR1 is ENHRY and CDR2 SYGVKD. This CDR3 spans 15 amino acids. Trimming took 4 bases from V and 5 from J, leaving 12 bases between them. The CDR3 here is CAISAVGPNNSPLHF. The CDR3 bases are TGTGCCATCAGTGCGGTGGGCCCTAATAATTCACCCCTCCACTTT.